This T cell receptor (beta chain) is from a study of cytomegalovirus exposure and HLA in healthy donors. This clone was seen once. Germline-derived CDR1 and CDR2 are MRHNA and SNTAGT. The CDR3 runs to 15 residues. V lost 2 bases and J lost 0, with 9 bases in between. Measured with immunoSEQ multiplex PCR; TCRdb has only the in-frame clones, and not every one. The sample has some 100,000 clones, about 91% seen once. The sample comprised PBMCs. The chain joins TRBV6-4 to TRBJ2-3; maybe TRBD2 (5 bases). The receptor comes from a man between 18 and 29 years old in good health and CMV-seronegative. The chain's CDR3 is CASSDRETSTDTQYF. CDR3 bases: TGTGCCAGCAGTGACAGGGAGACGAGCACAGATACGCAGTATTTT.